The TCR beta chain under discussion was sequenced for a study of blood T cell repertoires in COVID-19. Turning to the study itself: COVID-19 samples from acute and convalescent phases originated in the United States, Italy and Spain. PBMCs, B-cell-depleted T cells, or T cells provided the cDNA or gDNA that made up the material.

As regards this clone: One junction end does not reproduce the germline sequence, and a read error may be involved.

Seattle's cohort entered during active infection and was followed longitudinally. In the authors' workflow: Reference gene primer amplification gave estimated nucleated cell counts. Here immunoSEQ multiplex PCR was the method, and the copy in TCRdb shows in-frame clones only, minus some. V and J calls and clone size are as listed in that table; D and trimming were resolved from the DNA. Of approximately 170,000 clones detected, roughly 93% appear once; the ten largest clones hold about 5%. The CDR3 is 14 amino acids. Per germline, CDR1 MDHEN and CDR2 SYDVKM. The chain couples TRBV28 to TRBJ1-4, with TRBD1 identical over 8 bases. The TCR was taken from a man aged 18 to 29 with COVID-19, enrolled during active disease. The specimen sequenced was peripheral blood. CDR3 in DNA: TGTGCCAGCAGTTTTCCAGGGGGCGGTGAAAAACTGCTTTTT. Its protein product is CASSFPGGGEKLLF. The full variable domain, with the rest looked up from reference TRBV28 and TRBJ1-4, is DVKVTQSSRYLVKRTGEKVFLECVQDMDHENMFWYRQDPGLGLRLIYFSYDVKMKEKGDIPEGYSVSREKKERFSLILESASTNQTSMYLCASSFPGGGEKLLFGSGTQLSVL.